Given below is one TCR beta chain in context. Its target antigen remains unknown. The conserved phenylalanine or tryptophan normally closing the CDR3 is absent here, so this likely arose from a read error. The limits of the CDR3 on the DNA are not certain, so only TCRdb's listed CDR3 is given. The TCR beta CDR3 regions were amplified from RNA transcripts. The TCR CDR3 was subjected to a first round of RT-PCR using the HTBI primer set and the Qiagen OneStep RT-PCR kit. A second multiplex PCR round built the libraries, followed by size selection and purification. The libraries were sequenced on an Illumina HiSeq2000 using paired-end 100 bp reads. Turning to the authors' computational methods: SOAPnuke was used to process the raw data, with reads discarded if the reads contained adapters or uncalled bases, had a mean Phred below 15, or lacked an exact constant-primer or identifier match. COPE v1.2.5 was used to merge high-quality paired reads, and clonotypes were defined as unique nucleotide sequences. MiTCR v1.1 was used to align the clonotypes against IMGT TRBV, TRBD and TRBJ reference segments. Analysis was restricted to V-J combinations with a frequency above 0.0001, which covered roughly 99% of repertoires. The TCS score was defined as the ratio of F50 (clonal expansion) to E x V (chaos), calculated using BLOSUM62-based TCRdist between CDR3 peptides within each V-J. Welch's t-statistics and random forest reduced 500 to 650 V-J features to 13, which were used in a naive Bayes classifier (R e1071). The Morisita-Horn index was used to measure how similar the thyroid and blood repertoires were. TCRdb applied fastp at Q25 and MiXCR to the public reads, then kept only in-frame beta chains. Every distinct CDR3 protein forms one entry, paired with its most common genes and DNA. The V and J calls and clone size are TCRdb's, not the authors'. This sample is represented by about 59,000 distinct CDR3 sequences; around 53% of them were singletons. Of the sample, 3.3% is held by the ten largest clones.

Moderately to severely active disease, a Clinical Activity Score of at least 3, a NOSPECS grade of at least 4, and a duration under 3 months were present in ophthalmopathy patients. Exclusion was applied to patients with uncontrolled infections, other autoimmune diseases, pregnancy or lactation. Clinical symptoms, serum thyroxine and TRAb, thyroid ultrasound, and orbital computed tomography formed the basis for the diagnoses. PBMCs were isolated from about 9.2 ml of fresh peripheral blood by Ficoll-Paque density gradient centrifugation. Total RNA was extracted using Trizol reagent, and RNA quality was assessed on an Agilent 2100 Bioanalyzer. These data originate in a study of T cells in Graves' hyperthyroidism and ophthalmopathy (dated by TCRdb to the late 2010s). Regarding the research as a whole: Peripheral blood was collected at initial diagnosis, before any treatment. A discovery cohort of about 96 patients, 43 with Graves' ophthalmopathy and about 58 with stable Graves' hyperthyroidism, was used to find distinguishing TCR V-J signatures. Whether ophthalmopathy could be predicted prospectively was tested in an independent validation cohort made up of 18 to 20 hyperthyroidism patients plus 17 patients who later progressed to ophthalmopathy. The 100 or so discovery patients were randomly divided into training and test sets at a 7:3 ratio. The study also compared thyroid tissue and blood T-cell repertoires from roughly six Graves' hyperthyroidism patients. Following sampling, methimazole starting at 30 mg daily was given to hyperthyroidism patients, and high-dose intravenous methylprednisolone was given to ophthalmopathy patients. The paper reports TCR Vbeta CDR3 sequencing of some 140 peripheral blood samples: under 45 ophthalmopathy, roughly 80 hyperthyroidism and around 17 progressor patients.

On the study overall, not on this receptor specifically: A model built on a 13 V-J signature distinguished ophthalmopathy from stable hyperthyroidism, reaching approximately 89% sensitivity and 81.08% specificity in cross-validation and 80%/75% in testing. Sample size was not statistically predetermined, and blinding of investigators to group allocation was not performed. In validation, progression to ophthalmopathy was predicted by the model with around 70% sensitivity and roughly 76% specificity, a median of around 6.5 months before onset. Blood samples also contained most of the expanded thyroid clonotypes (frequency above 0.001), which suggests that blood repertoires may reflect thyroid immune responses.

The CDR3 comprises 8 residues, both ends counted. Sequenced material: blood. This receptor was obtained from a woman aged 60-75 years with Graves' ophthalmopathy. The rearranged segments are TRBV12-3 or TRBV12-4 and TRBJ1-3. The CDR3 region reads CASSTRLA.